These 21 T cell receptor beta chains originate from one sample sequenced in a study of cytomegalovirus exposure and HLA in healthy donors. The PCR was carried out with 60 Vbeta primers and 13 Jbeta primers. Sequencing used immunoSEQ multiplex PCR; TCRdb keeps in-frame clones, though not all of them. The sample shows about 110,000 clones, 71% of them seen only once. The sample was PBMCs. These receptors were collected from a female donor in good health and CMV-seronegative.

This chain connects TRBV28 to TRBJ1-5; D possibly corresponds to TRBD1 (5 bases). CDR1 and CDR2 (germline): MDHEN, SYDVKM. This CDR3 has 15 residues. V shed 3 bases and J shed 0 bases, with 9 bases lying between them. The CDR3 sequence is CASSLGGDSNQPQHF. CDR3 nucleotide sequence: TGTGCCAGCAGTTTGGGGGGAGATAGCAATCAGCCCCAGCATTTT.

The CDR3 DNA follows: TGTGCCAGCAGCTCCGTAGCGGGAGGAGACACAGATACGCAGTATTTT. Translated, it gives CASSSVAGGDTDTQYF. This chain connects TRBV7-8 to TRBJ2-3; the match to TRBD2 covers 10 bases. The CDR3 consists of 16 residues. J lost 2 bases, V lost 4 bases, and 6 bases had no gene match. CDR1 and CDR2 from the germline V gene are SGHVS and FQNEAQ.

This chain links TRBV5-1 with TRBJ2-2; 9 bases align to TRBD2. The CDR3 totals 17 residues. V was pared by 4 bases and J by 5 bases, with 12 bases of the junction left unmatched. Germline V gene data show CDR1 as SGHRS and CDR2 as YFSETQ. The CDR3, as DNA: TGCGCCAGCAGCCAGGCAGAGGGTCTAGCGGGGACCGGGGAGCTGTTTTTT. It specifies CASSQAEGLAGTGELFF.

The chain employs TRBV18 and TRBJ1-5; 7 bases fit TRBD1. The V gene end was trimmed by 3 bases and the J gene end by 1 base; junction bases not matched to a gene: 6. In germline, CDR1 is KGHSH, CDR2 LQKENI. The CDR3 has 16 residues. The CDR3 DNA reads TGTGCCAGCTCACCTAGAGAGACAGGGAGCAATCAGCCCCAGCATTTT. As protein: CASSPRETGSNQPQHF.

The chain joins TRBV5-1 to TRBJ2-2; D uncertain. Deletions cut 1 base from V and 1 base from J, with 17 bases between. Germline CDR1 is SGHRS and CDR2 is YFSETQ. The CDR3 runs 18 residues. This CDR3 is CASSLSRSGDGNTGELFF. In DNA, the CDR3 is TGCGCCAGCAGCTTGTCCCGATCCGGAGACGGGAACACCGGGGAGCTGTTTTTT.

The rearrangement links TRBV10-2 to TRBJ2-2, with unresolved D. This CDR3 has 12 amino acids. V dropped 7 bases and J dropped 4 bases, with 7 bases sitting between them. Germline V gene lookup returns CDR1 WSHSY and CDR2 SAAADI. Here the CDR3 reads CASTAGTGELFF. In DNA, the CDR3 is TGCGCCAGCACCGCAGGCACCGGGGAGCTGTTTTTT.

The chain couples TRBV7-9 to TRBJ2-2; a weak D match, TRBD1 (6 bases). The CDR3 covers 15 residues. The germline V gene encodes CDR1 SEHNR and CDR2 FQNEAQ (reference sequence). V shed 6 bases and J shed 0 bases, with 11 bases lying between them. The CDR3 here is CASRNRAANTGELFF. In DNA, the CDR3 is TGTGCCAGCAGAAACAGGGCGGCGAACACCGGGGAGCTGTTTTTT.

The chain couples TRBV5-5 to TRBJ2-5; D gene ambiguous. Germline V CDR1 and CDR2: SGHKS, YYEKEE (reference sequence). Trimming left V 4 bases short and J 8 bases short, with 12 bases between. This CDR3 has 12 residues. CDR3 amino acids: CASSQTQETQYF. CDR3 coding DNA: TGTGCCAGCAGCCAAACTCAGGAAACCCAGTACTTC.

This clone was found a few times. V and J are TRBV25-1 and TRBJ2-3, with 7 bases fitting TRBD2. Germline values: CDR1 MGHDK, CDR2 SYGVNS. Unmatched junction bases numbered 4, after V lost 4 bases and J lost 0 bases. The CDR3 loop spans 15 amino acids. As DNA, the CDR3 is TGTGCCAGCAGTGGCTCTAGCGGCAGCACAGATACGCAGTATTTT. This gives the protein CASSGSSGSTDTQYF.

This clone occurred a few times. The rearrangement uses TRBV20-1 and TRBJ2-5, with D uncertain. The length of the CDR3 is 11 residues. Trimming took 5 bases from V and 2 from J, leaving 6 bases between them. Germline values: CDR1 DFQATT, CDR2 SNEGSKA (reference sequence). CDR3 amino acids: CSAPVQETQYF. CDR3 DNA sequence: TGCAGTGCTCCCGTACAAGAGACCCAGTACTTC.

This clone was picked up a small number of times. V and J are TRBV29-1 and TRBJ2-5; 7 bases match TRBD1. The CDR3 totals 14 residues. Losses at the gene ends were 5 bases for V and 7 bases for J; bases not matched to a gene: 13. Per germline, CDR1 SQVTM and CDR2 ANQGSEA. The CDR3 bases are TGCAGCGTTCACATACAGGGGCTATTGGGGACCCAGTACTTC. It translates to CSVHIQGLLGTQYF.

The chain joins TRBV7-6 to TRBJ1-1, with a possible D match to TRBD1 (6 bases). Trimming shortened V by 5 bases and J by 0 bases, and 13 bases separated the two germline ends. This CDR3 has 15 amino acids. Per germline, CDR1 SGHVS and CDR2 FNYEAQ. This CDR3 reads CASSAEGHLNTEAFF. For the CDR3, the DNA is TGTGCCAGCAGCGCAGAGGGACACCTGAACACTGAAGCTTTCTTT.

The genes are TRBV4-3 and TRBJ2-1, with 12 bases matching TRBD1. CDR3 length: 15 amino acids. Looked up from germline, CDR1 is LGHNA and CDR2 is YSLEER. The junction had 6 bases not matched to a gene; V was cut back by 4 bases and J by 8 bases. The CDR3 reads CASSPYGTGGYEQFF. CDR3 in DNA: TGCGCCAGCAGCCCCTACGGGACAGGGGGCTATGAGCAGTTCTTC.

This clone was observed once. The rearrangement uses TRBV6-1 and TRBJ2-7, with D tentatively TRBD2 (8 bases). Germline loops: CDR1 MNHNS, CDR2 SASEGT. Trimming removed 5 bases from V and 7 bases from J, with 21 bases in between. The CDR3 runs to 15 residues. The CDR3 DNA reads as TGTGCCAGCAGTCCCGACAGGGTCAAGCGGGGGGAGCAGTACTTC. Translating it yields CASSPDRVKRGEQYF.

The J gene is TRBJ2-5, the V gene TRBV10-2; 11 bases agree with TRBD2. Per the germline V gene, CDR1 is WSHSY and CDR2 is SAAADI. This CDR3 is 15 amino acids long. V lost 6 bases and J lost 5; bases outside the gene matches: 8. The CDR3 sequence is CASRELAGAGETQYF. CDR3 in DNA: TGCGCCAGCAGAGAACTAGCGGGAGCGGGGGAGACCCAGTACTTC.

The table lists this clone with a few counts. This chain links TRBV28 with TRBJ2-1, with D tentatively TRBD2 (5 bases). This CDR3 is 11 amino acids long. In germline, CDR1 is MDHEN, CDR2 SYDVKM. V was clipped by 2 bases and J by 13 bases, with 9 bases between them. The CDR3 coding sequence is TGTGCCAGCAGTTTAAGGACTCGACAGTTCTTC. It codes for CASSLRTRQFF.

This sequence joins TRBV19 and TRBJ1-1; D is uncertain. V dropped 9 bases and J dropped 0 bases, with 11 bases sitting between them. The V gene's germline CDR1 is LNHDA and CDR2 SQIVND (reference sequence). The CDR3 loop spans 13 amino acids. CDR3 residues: CASYSKMNTEAFF. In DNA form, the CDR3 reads TGTGCCAGCTACTCTAAGATGAACACTGAAGCTTTCTTT.

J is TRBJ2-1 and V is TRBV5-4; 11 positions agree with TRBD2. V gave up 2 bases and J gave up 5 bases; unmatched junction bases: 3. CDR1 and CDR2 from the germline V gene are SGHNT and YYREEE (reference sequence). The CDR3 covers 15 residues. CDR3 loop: CASSLLAGVDNEQFF. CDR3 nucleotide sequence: TGTGCCAGCAGCTTACTAGCGGGAGTAGACAATGAGCAGTTCTTC. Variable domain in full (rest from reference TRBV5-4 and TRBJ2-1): ETGVTQSPTHLIKTRGQQVTLRCSSQSGHNTVSWYQQALGQGPQFIFQYYREEENGRGNFPPRFSGLQFPNYSSELNVNALELDDSALYLCASSLLAGVDNEQFFGPGTRLTVL.

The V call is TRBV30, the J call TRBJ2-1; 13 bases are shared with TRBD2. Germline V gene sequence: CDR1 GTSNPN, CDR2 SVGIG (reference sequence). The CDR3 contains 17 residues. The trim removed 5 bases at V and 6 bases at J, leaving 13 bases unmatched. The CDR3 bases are TGTGCCTGGGGGGGACGAACTAGCGGGAGGGCCAGCAATGAGCAGTTCTTC. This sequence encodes CAWGGRTSGRASNEQFF.

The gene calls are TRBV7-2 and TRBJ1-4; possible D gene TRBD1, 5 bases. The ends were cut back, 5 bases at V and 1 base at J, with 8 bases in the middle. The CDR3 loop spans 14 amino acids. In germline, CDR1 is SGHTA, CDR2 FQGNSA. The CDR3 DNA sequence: TGTGCCAGCAGCCCTCAGGGAACTAATGAAAAACTGTTTTTT. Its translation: CASSPQGTNEKLFF.

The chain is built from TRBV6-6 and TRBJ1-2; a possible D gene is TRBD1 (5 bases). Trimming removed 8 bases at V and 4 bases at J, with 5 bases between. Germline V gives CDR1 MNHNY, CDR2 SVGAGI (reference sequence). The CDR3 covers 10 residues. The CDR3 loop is CASQGYGYTF. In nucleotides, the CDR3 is TGTGCCAGCCAGGGCTATGGCTACACCTTC.